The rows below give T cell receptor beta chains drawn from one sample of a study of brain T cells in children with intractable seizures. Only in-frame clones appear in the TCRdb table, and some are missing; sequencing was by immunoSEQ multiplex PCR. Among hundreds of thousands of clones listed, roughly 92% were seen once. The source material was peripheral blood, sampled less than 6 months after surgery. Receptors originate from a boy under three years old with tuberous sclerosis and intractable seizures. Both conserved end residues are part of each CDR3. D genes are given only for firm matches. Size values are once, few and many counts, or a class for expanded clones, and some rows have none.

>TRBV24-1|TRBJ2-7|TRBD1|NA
TGTGCCACCAGTGATCCCCGGGACAGCTACGAGCAGTACTTC
CATSDPRDSYEQYF
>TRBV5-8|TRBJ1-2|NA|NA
TGTGCCAGCAGCTTTGGTGGCTACACCTTC
CASSFGGYTF
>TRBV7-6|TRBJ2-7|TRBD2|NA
TGTGCCAGCAGCTTGGGGGTAGCGGGGATCTACGAGCAGTACTTC
CASSLGVAGIYEQYF
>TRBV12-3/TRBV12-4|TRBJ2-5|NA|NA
TGTGCCAGCAGTTTAGTGGGGAGGGAGACCCAGTACTTC
CASSLVGRETQYF
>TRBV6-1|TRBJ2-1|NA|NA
TGTGCCAGCAGTGAATTTCAAGGGGTGAGGATGTTCTTC
CASSEFQGVRMFF
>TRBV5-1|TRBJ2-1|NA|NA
TGCGCCAGCAGCACGGACGTGGAGAACTACAATGAGCAGTTCTTC
CASSTDVENYNEQFF
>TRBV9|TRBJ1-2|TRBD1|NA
TGTGCCAGCAGCGTGACAGGGGTTTTCTCTGGCTACACCTTC
CASSVTGVFSGYTF
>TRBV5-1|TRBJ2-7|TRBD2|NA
TGCGCCAGCAGTGGGACTAGCGGGACCTCCTACGAGCAGTACTTC
CASSGTSGTSYEQYF
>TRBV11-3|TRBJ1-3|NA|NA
TGTGCCAGCAGCTTAACAGGTCTCTCTGGAAACACCATATATTTT
CASSLTGLSGNTIYF
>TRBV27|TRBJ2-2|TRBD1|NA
TGTGCCAGCAGTTTATACCGGGACAGGGACACCGGGGAGCTGTTTTTT
CASSLYRDRDTGELFF
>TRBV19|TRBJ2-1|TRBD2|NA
TGTGCCAGTCTCGGGGCCGGGGGGGCCGTCTACAATGAGCAGTTCTTC
CASLGAGGAVYNEQFF
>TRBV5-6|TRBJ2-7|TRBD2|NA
TGTGCCAGCAGGGGACTAGCGGGAACCTACGAGCAGTACTTC
CASRGLAGTYEQYF
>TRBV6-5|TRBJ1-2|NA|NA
TGTGCCTCACAATCGGGGGACTATGGCTACACCTTC
CASQSGDYGYTF
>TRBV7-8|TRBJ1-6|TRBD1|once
TGTGCCAGCAGCTTGGGTCGGGCAGGGGGATCACCCCTCCACTTT
CASSLGRAGGSPLHF
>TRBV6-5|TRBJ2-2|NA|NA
TGTGCCAGCAGTTACACAGTCACCGGGGAGCTGTTTTTT
CASSYTVTGELFF
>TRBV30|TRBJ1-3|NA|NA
TGTGCCGGGGGGGTTCACTCTGGAAACACCATATATTTT
CAGGVHSGNTIYF
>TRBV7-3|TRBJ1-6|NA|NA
TGTGCCAGCAGCTTATCAGACGCCAATTCACCCCTCCACTTT
CASSLSDANSPLHF
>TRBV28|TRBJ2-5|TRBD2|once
TGTGCCAGCAGGGTAGCGGGGGGTGCTGAGACCCAGTACTTC
CASRVAGGAETQYF
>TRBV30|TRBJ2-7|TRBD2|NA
TGTGCCTGGAGTCTCCGACTAGCGGGGGGCCCTACTTCTACCGAGCAGTACTTC
CAWSLRLAGGPTSTEQYF
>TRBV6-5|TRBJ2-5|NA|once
TGTGCCAGCAGTTACTGGGACGGAGGCCCGGAGACCCAGTACTTC
CASSYWDGGPETQYF
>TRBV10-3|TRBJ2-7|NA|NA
TGTGCCATCAGTGAGTCCGAGTCCTACGAGCAGTACTTC
CAISESESYEQYF
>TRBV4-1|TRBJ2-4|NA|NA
TGCGCCAGCAGCCAACTCGGGGGCCTAGCCAAAAACATTCAGTACTTC
CASSQLGGLAKNIQYF
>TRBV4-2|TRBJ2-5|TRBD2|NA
TGTGCCACCGGGACTAGCGGGGCCACAAGGGGGGAGACCCAGTACTTC
CATGTSGATRGETQYF
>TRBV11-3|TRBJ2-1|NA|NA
TGTGCCAGCAGCTTGGGTTACGGGGGCGATGAGCAGTTCTTC
CASSLGYGGDEQFF
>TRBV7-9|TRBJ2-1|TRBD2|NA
TGTGCCAGCAGCAGATGGACTAGCGGGAGTCTGGATGAGCAGTTCTTC
CASSRWTSGSLDEQFF
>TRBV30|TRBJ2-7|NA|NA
TGTGCCTGGGCCGAATACAGGGAGACCTACGAGCAGTACTTC
CAWAEYRETYEQYF